A selection of T cell receptor beta chains follows, all from one sample in a study of breast tumors, draining lymph nodes, adjacent tissues. TCRdb redid the calling of the multiplex PCR reads with MiXCR, one entry per CDR3 protein. The data hold more than 80,000 distinct CDR3 sequences, with around 30% observed a single time. The source material was axillary lymph node tissue. These receptors all stem from a female donor with breast cancer. Some clones in this sample may be carry-over from other donors' samples. CDR3s include the opening cysteine and the closing phenylalanine or tryptophan. D genes are given only for firm matches. Size values are once, few and many counts, or a class for expanded clones, and some rows have none.

clone_size d_call j_call v_call cdr3_aa cdr3_nt
medium-sized TRBD2 TRBJ2-2 TRBV20-1 CSATSGRKAGELFF TGCAGTGCTACAAGCGGGAGGAAGGCCGGGGAGCTGTTTTTT
many TRBD2 TRBJ2-5 TRBV20-1 CSARDPLPSGETQYF TGCAGTGCTAGAGACCCCCTCCCTAGCGGGGAGACCCAGTACTTC
many TRBD1 TRBJ1-3 TRBV7-2 CASSFDRGGFNTIYF TGTGCCAGCAGCTTCGACAGGGGAGGTTTCAACACCATATATTTT
many . TRBJ1-1 TRBV15 CATSRDRIWGTEAFF TGTGCCACCAGCAGAGACCGGATCTGGGGTACTGAAGCTTTCTTT
many . TRBJ2-1 TRBV4-1 CASSPLGREQFF TGCGCCAGCAGCCCTCTGGGTCGCGAGCAGTTCTTC
. . TRBJ1-1 TRBV19 CANSMGRDEAFF TGTGCCAATAGTATGGGACGGGATGAAGCTTTCTTT
many . TRBJ2-1 TRBV7-9 CASSLAYGGRRSSYNEQFF TGTGCCAGCAGCTTAGCGTATGGTGGTAGACGGAGCTCCTACAATGAGCAGTTCTTC
many TRBD1 TRBJ2-7 TRBV4-3 CASSHNRGSYEQYF TGCGCCAGCAGCCATAACAGGGGTTCCTACGAGCAGTACTTC
many TRBD1 TRBJ2-7 TRBV4-1 CASSQEGWTGEYYEQYF TGCGCCAGCAGCCAAGAGGGGTGGACAGGGGAATACTACGAGCAGTACTTC
. . TRBJ2-1 TRBV25-1 CARSNEQFF TGTGCCCGCAGCAATGAGCAGTTCTTC
many TRBD1 TRBJ1-2 TRBV20-1 CSATGTGTGSANYGYTF TGCAGTGCTACCGGGACAGGCACCGGATCAGCTAACTATGGCTACACCTTC
many TRBD2 TRBJ2-7 TRBV15 CATSHLPWGGAYEQYF TGTGCCACCAGCCACCTCCCGTGGGGGGGGGCCTACGAGCAGTACTTC
. . TRBJ1-5 TRBV9 CASSVDRVPGETQHF TGTGCCAGCAGCGTAGACAGGGTACCTGGAGAGACCCAGCATTTT
. TRBD1 TRBJ1-1 TRBV10-3 CAISKGQGNGYTEAFF TGTGCCATCAGCAAGGGACAGGGGAATGGCTACACTGAAGCTTTCTTT
many . TRBJ1-2 TRBV6-2/TRBV6-3 CASTSRRVNPGIGYTF TGTGCCAGCACCTCAAGAAGGGTAAACCCAGGGATTGGCTACACCTTC
. TRBD1 TRBJ1-1 TRBV19 CASSIGTAWASRGTEAFF TGTGCCAGTAGTATCGGGACAGCCTGGGCCTCGAGGGGCACTGAAGCTTTCTTT
. TRBD1 TRBJ1-2 TRBV5-1 CASSSKQGASGYTF TGCGCCAGCAGCTCAAAACAGGGGGCGTCTGGCTACACCTTC
. TRBD2 TRBJ2-1 TRBV15 CATSRTGTSGTGNEQFF TGTGCCACCAGCAGAACGGGGACTAGCGGGACGGGGAATGAGCAGTTCTTC
many . TRBJ2-5 TRBV5-4 CASSLIRDQETQYF TGTGCCAGCAGCTTGATAAGGGACCAAGAGACCCAGTACTTC
many . TRBJ1-4 TRBV9 CASSRTGGINEKLFF TGTGCCAGCAGCCGCACGGGGGGGATTAATGAAAAACTGTTTTTT
many . TRBJ2-7 TRBV3-1 CASSQGYKGGREQYF TGTGCCAGCAGCCAAGGATACAAAGGCGGGCGCGAGCAGTACTTC
many . TRBJ2-7 TRBV3-1 CASSQSNGEQYF TGTGCCAGCAGCCAATCTAATGGGGAGCAGTACTTC
. TRBD2 TRBJ2-3 TRBV9 CASSPRTSGASRGNEQYF TGTGCCAGCAGCCCCAGGACTAGCGGGGCTTCCAGGGGCAATGAGCAGTATTTT
many TRBD1 TRBJ1-5 TRBV12-3/TRBV12-4 CASSSGQTDQPQHF TGTGCCAGCAGTTCGGGACAGACTGATCAGCCCCAGCATTTT
many TRBD1 TRBJ1-5 TRBV5-8 CASSSRGSNQPQHF TGTGCCAGCAGCTCCAGGGGGAGCAATCAGCCCCAGCATTTT
. TRBD1 TRBJ1-1 TRBV5-5 CASSLEQGRAEAFF TGTGCCAGCAGCTTGGAACAGGGGAGGGCTGAAGCTTTCTTT
many . TRBJ2-3 TRBV10-3 CAISESLRGTDTQYF TGTGCCATCAGTGAGTCGCTAAGAGGCACAGATACGCAGTATTTT
. . TRBJ1-2 TRBV10-3 CAIRQGTLLGYAF TGTGCCATCCGACAAGGAACTCTTCTTGGCTACGCCTTC
. . TRBJ1-4 TRBV5-1 CASSWAQGREKLFF TGCGCCAGCAGCTGGGCCCAGGGGCGCGAAAAACTGTTTTTT
many . TRBJ1-4 TRBV7-2 CASSRPGPRGEKLFF TGTGCCAGCAGCCGACCGGGCCCCCGCGGTGAAAAACTGTTTTTT
many . TRBJ1-5 TRBV6-5 CASKGGVNQPQHF TGTGCCAGCAAAGGGGGGGTAAATCAGCCCCAGCATTTT
many . TRBJ2-3 TRBV6-4 CAGRAQYF TGTGCGGGAAGGGCGCAGTATTTT
few . TRBJ1-3 TRBV28 CASRTRGVSGNTIYF TGTGCCAGCAGGACCCGCGGTGTCTCTGGAAACACCATATATTTT
many . TRBJ2-6 TRBV6-6 CASSYVGSGANVLTF TGTGCCAGCAGTTACGTAGGCTCTGGGGCCAACGTCCTGACTTTC
. . TRBJ2-6 TRBV29-1 CSVEGAAGANVLTF TGCAGCGTTGAAGGGGCAGCTGGGGCCAACGTCCTGACCTTC
many . TRBJ1-1 TRBV7-8 CASSLSGGAEAFF TGTGCCAGCAGCTTATCCGGGGGTGCTGAAGCTTTCTTT
. TRBD1 TRBJ1-6 TRBV28 CASSLSRQGGYNSPLHF TGTGCCAGCAGTTTAAGTCGACAGGGCGGATATAATTCACCCCTCCACTTT
medium-sized TRBD1 TRBJ2-3 TRBV24-1 CATKGQGSTDTQYF TGTGCCACCAAGGGACAGGGTAGCACAGATACGCAGTATTTT
many . TRBJ1-1 TRBV9 CASSATGPEAFF TGTGCCAGCAGCGCAACAGGCCCTGAAGCTTTCTTT
. . TRBJ2-5 TRBV10-3 CAISESGQVRETQYF TGTGCTATCAGTGAGTCCGGACAAGTACGAGAGACCCAGTACTTC
. . TRBJ2-1 TRBV2 CAGSVISSGLGSSSYNEQFF TGTGCCGGCAGTGTTATATCGAGCGGGCTGGGCAGCAGCTCCTACAATGAGCAGTTCTTC